These 29 T cell receptor beta chains share one sample of origin, sequenced in a study of cytomegalovirus exposure and HLA in healthy donors. The PCR had 60 Vbeta and 13 Jbeta primers. Data came from immunoSEQ multiplex PCR; TCRdb stores just in-frame clones and leaves some out. The table records about 100,000 clones, approximately 75% of them present only once. The specimen sequenced was PBMCs. These receptors originate from a woman aged 40 to 50 in good health and CMV-seronegative.

This chain joins TRBV19 and TRBJ2-5; D unclear. The CDR3 is 14 residues long. CDR1 is LNHDA and CDR2 is SQIVND in the germline V gene (reference sequence). V lost 2 bases and J lost 1, with 8 bases in between. This CDR3 reads CASSISASQETQYF. The DNA for the CDR3 is TGTGCCAGTAGTATATCTGCCAGCCAAGAGACCCAGTACTTC.

The chain combines TRBV5-1 with TRBJ1-2; no clear D. The CDR3 consists of 12 residues. V was cut by 0 bases and J by 4 bases, with 4 bases left in between. In germline, CDR1 is SGHRS, CDR2 YFSETQ. The CDR3 protein is CASSLASYGYTF. The CDR3 nucleotides are TGCGCCAGCAGCTTGGCCAGCTATGGCTACACCTTC.

The V call is TRBV30, the J call TRBJ1-3, with a tentative D call TRBD1 (5 bases). CDR1 GTSNPN and CDR2 SVGIG come from the germline V gene (reference sequence). The V end lost 3 bases, the J end lost 0 bases, and 21 bases lay between the germline ends. The CDR3 runs to 18 residues. CDR3 coding DNA: TGTGCCTGGAGCCCACCCTCCATTACAGGAGACTCTGGAAACACCATATATTTT. It yields the protein CAWSPPSITGDSGNTIYF.

The chain recombines TRBV7-8 with TRBJ1-5; 9 nucleotides match TRBD1. CDR3 length: 16 residues. After removal of 0 bases from V and 6 bases from J, the junction contained 6 bases not matched to a gene. In germline, CDR1 is SGHVS, CDR2 FQNEAQ. CDR3 bases: TGTGCCAGCAGCTTAGCCTGGGACAGGGACACTCAGCCCCAGCATTTT. Translated: CASSLAWDRDTQPQHF.

This clone was counted only a few times. The genes are TRBV25-1 and TRBJ2-2; 11 bases map to TRBD1. CDR3 size: 16 residues. Germline V gene lookup returns CDR1 MGHDK and CDR2 SYGVNS. Trimming cost V 4 bases and J 3 bases; bases outside gene matches: 4. Written as DNA, the CDR3 is TGTGCCAGCAGTGTTTGGGGACAGGGGGACACCGGGGAGCTGTTTTTT. Protein product: CASSVWGQGDTGELFF.

CDR3 nucleotide sequence: TGTGCCAGCAGACTTCAGACAGGTGGCTACACCTTC. Its translation is CASRLQTGGYTF. The rearrangement links TRBV28 to TRBJ1-2, with a weak D call TRBD1 (6 bases). The CDR3 sequence is 12 residues long. Germline V gene sequence: CDR1 MDHEN, CDR2 SYDVKM. V was trimmed by 6 bases and J by 7 bases, leaving 12 bases between them.

The chain uses TRBV6-5 and TRBJ2-7; 8 bases match TRBD1. The CDR3 has 12 residues. Per germline, CDR1 MNHEY and CDR2 SVGAGI. The ends lost 4 bases at V and 9 bases at J; junction bases unmatched: 5. The chain's CDR3 is CASSSDRVGQYF. Written as DNA, the CDR3 is TGTGCCAGCAGTTCGGACAGGGTGGGGCAGTACTTC.

The chain links TRBV29-1 to TRBJ1-1; D not certain. This CDR3 comprises 12 residues. Trimming removed 6 bases at V and 7 bases at J, with 15 bases between. Germline V gives CDR1 SQVTM, CDR2 ANQGSEA. CDR3: CSVLAAAGEAFF. CDR3 in DNA: TGCAGCGTCTTAGCGGCGGCCGGTGAAGCTTTCTTT.

The V and J genes are TRBV2 and TRBJ2-7; TRBD1 aligns across 11 bases. Germline V gene sequence: CDR1 SNHLY, CDR2 FYNNEI. This CDR3 is built from 16 residues. Trimming at V came to 8 bases and at J to 2 bases, leaving 11 bases not matched to a gene. The CDR3 spells CASQDRGLTKAYEQYF. The CDR3 bases are TGTGCCAGCCAGGACAGGGGGCTTACTAAGGCCTACGAGCAGTACTTC.

The chain uses TRBV6-6 and TRBJ1-1; 10 positions agree with TRBD1. Per the germline V gene, CDR1 is MNHNY and CDR2 is SVGAGI (reference sequence). CDR3 length: 13 amino acids. V lost 7 bases, J lost 4 bases, and 3 bases stayed unmatched. In DNA form, the CDR3 reads TGTGCCAGCACCAGGACAGGGGGCACTGAAGCTTTCTTT. It is translated as CASTRTGGTEAFF.

With respect to this clone: One end of the junction fails to match germline, which may point to a read error. The gene calls are TRBV2 and TRBJ1-1, with D possibly matching TRBD1 (6 bases). Looked up from germline, CDR1 is SNHLY and CDR2 is FYNNEI. The CDR3 is made up of 13 amino acids. The CDR3 sequence: CASKWTVNAEAFF. The CDR3 DNA follows: TGTGCCAGCAAGTGGACAGTGAACGCTGAAGCTTTCTTT.

The genes are TRBV7-2 and TRBJ1-4; 8 bases fit TRBD1. The germline CDR1 and CDR2 sequences are SGHTA and FQGNSA. V was pared by 5 bases and J by 3 bases, with 17 bases of the junction left unmatched. The CDR3 is made up of 19 amino acids. The CDR3 nucleotides are TGTGCCAGCAGCCTACTGTGCCTTGGACAGGGAGGACCTAATGAAAAACTGTTTTTT. This translates into CASSLLCLGQGGPNEKLFF.

The V and J genes are TRBV7-6 and TRBJ2-3, with a possible D match to TRBD1 (6 bases). The CDR3 contains 14 residues. Germline V gene lookup returns CDR1 SGHVS and CDR2 FNYEAQ. Trimming left V 8 bases short and J 2 bases short, with 14 bases between. CDR3 in amino acids: CASGPTGSTDTQYF. Written as DNA, the CDR3 is TGTGCCAGCGGACCAACAGGGTCCACAGATACGCAGTATTTT.

The chain combines TRBV6-1 with TRBJ2-7; TRBD2 matches 8 bases. This CDR3 contains 13 residues. Germline lookup yields CDR1 MNHNS and CDR2 SASEGT. Trimming cost V 4 bases and J 4 bases; bases outside gene matches: 3. The CDR3 sequence: CASSVTGGYEQYF. The CDR3 bases are TGTGCCAGCAGTGTCACGGGAGGGTACGAGCAGTACTTC.

CDR3 coding DNA: TGCGCCAGCGCGGATCTGCACGAGCAGTACTTC. It encodes CASADLHEQYF. The genes are TRBV10-2 and TRBJ2-7, with D uncertain. Germline V lookup: CDR1 WSHSY, CDR2 SAAADI. The CDR3 covers 11 residues. V was shortened by 8 bases and J by 5 bases, with 10 bases between the two germline ends.

The rearrangement joins TRBV28 to TRBJ2-7; D gene uncertain. Trimming left V 2 bases short and J 4 bases short, with 6 bases between. Germline CDR1 and CDR2: MDHEN and SYDVKM. The CDR3 sequence is 12 residues long. This CDR3 is CASSLAGYEQYF. The CDR3 nucleotides are TGTGCCAGCAGTTTAGCCGGGTACGAGCAGTACTTC.

This chain joins TRBV4-3 and TRBJ1-1, with 8 bases aligning to TRBD1. There are 16 residues in the CDR3. Trimming removed 0 bases from V and 3 bases from J; junction bases left unmatched: 6. Germline assignment: CDR1 LGHNA and CDR2 YSLEER. The CDR3 region is CASSQDPQGAYTEAFF. The CDR3 DNA reads TGCGCCAGCAGCCAAGATCCCCAGGGGGCTTACACTGAAGCTTTCTTT.

The V call is TRBV19, the J call TRBJ1-2; the D gene is possibly TRBD1 (5 bases). CDR1 LNHDA and CDR2 SQIVND come from the germline V gene (reference sequence). The CDR3 spans 13 residues. Trimming pared 3 bases from V and 2 bases from J, leaving 7 bases between. CDR3 bases: TGTGCCAGTAGTATTGACAGCAACTATGGCTACACCTTC. This gives the protein CASSIDSNYGYTF.

This chain connects TRBV6-5 to TRBJ2-6, with D perhaps matching TRBD1 (5 bases). Trimming took 2 bases from V and 2 from J, leaving 10 bases between them. CDR3 length: 16 residues. Germline loops: CDR1 MNHEY, CDR2 SVGAGI. In nucleotides, the CDR3 is TGTGCCAGCAGTTACCCAAGGGGAACTGGGGCCAACGTCCTGACTTTC. Translation gives CASSYPRGTGANVLTF.

The chain links TRBV5-6 to TRBJ2-2; 14 nucleotides align to TRBD2. V was clipped by 4 bases and J by 6 bases; unmatched bases: 14. Germline CDR1 SGHDT, CDR2 YYEEEE. This CDR3 comprises 19 residues. The CDR3 region has the DNA TGTGCCAGCAGCCGAGGGACTAGCGGGAGTGTAGGGGATCCCGGGGAGCTGTTTTTT. It translates to CASSRGTSGSVGDPGELFF. Full variable domain (rest looked up from reference TRBV5-6 and TRBJ2-2): DAGVTQSPTHLIKTRGQQVTLRCSPKSGHDTVSWYQQALGQGPQFIFQYYEEEERQRGNFPDRFSGHQFPNYSSELNVNALLLGDSALYLCASSRGTSGSVGDPGELFFGEGSRLTVL.

The V gene is TRBV6-5, the J gene TRBJ2-5, with TRBD1 matching over 10 bases. TRBJ2-7 matches the DNA end more closely, so the J call is doubtful. The CDR3 covers 15 residues. The V gene's germline CDR1 is MNHEY and CDR2 SVGAGI. CDR3 bases: TGTGCCAGCAGTTATTGGGGACAGGGGCCCTACGAGCAGTACTTC. This translates into CASSYWGQGPYEQYF.

As regards this clone: Germline is not matched at one junction end, which may reflect a read error. This chain joins TRBV7-9 and TRBJ1-2; 8 bases line up with TRBD1. Germline CDR1 and CDR2: SEHNR and FQNEAQ (reference sequence). The CDR3 runs 15 residues. The DNA of the CDR3 is TGTTCCAGCAGCCACCCTGGACAGGGTGACTATGGCTACACCTTC. It translates to CSSSHPGQGDYGYTF. The full variable domain, completed using reference TRBV7-9 and TRBJ1-2, is DTGVSQNPRHKITKRGQNVTFRCDPISEHNRLYWYRQTLGQGPEFLTYFQNEAQLEKSRLLSDRFSAERPKGSFSTLEIQRTEQGDSAMYLCSSSHPGQGDYGYTFGSGTRLTVV.

The V and J genes are TRBV7-9 and TRBJ1-1; D is uncertain. CDR1 and CDR2 from the germline V gene are SEHNR and FQNEAQ (reference sequence). The V and J ends lost 2 bases and 1 base respectively, with 5 bases between them. The CDR3 totals 13 residues. The CDR3 loop is CASSLRGNTEAFF. CDR3 coding DNA: TGTGCCAGCAGCTTACGGGGGAACACTGAAGCTTTCTTT.

The chain combines TRBV30 with TRBJ1-5; a possible D gene is TRBD1 (6 bases). The CDR3 runs 15 residues. Germline-derived CDR1 and CDR2 are GTSNPN and SVGIG (reference sequence). Deletions cut 2 bases from V and 7 bases from J, with 18 bases between. CDR3 in DNA: TGTGCCTGGAGTCCCGGGGGAGGGGGACGGCAGCCCCAGCATTTT. Encoded protein: CAWSPGGGGRQPQHF.

The chain employs TRBV7-6 and TRBJ2-7; TRBD2 matches 7 bases. The germline CDR1 and CDR2 sequences are SGHVS and FNYEAQ. Germline trimming cut 4 bases from V and 2 bases from J; bases unmatched to any gene: 8. The CDR3 sequence is 15 residues long. The CDR3 nucleotides read TGTGCCAGCAGCTCCTTCGCGGGAGTAGCCTACGAGCAGTACTTC. Amino acid sequence: CASSSFAGVAYEQYF.

The gene calls are TRBV5-1 and TRBJ2-7, with 8 bases aligning to TRBD1. CDR1 and CDR2 from the germline V gene are SGHRS and YFSETQ. The CDR3 consists of 13 residues. The V and J ends lost 1 base and 7 bases, in that order; junction bases with no gene match: 4. In DNA form, the CDR3 reads TGCGCCAGCAGCTTGTCAGGGGGCGATGAGCAGTACTTC. It encodes CASSLSGGDEQYF.

The chain uses TRBV7-2 and TRBJ2-7; tentative D call: TRBD1 (6 bases). Germline CDR1 and CDR2: SGHTA and FQGNSA. The CDR3 is 13 amino acids. V was shortened by 5 bases and J by 0 bases, with 8 bases between the two germline ends. For the CDR3, the DNA is TGTGCCAGCAGCAGACAGGCCTCCTACGAGCAGTACTTC. Translated: CASSRQASYEQYF.

The V and J genes are TRBV4-3 and TRBJ1-2, with TRBD1 matching over 7 bases. This CDR3 spans 15 amino acids. V was pared by 1 base and J by 0 bases, with 2 bases of the junction left unmatched. Germline CDR1 LGHNA, CDR2 YSLEER. CDR3 protein: CASSQGQGPNYGYTF. DNA for the CDR3: TGCGCCAGCAGCCAAGGACAGGGCCCTAACTATGGCTACACCTTC.

The V gene is TRBV6-6, the J gene TRBJ2-7; 8 positions agree with TRBD1. The junction had 7 bases not matched to a gene; V was cut back by 3 bases and J by 3 bases. Germline V gives CDR1 MNHNY, CDR2 SVGAGI (reference sequence). The CDR3 extends over 15 amino acids. The CDR3 here is CASSYAAGGNYEQYF. The DNA for the CDR3 is TGTGCCAGCAGTTATGCAGCAGGGGGCAACTACGAGCAGTACTTC.